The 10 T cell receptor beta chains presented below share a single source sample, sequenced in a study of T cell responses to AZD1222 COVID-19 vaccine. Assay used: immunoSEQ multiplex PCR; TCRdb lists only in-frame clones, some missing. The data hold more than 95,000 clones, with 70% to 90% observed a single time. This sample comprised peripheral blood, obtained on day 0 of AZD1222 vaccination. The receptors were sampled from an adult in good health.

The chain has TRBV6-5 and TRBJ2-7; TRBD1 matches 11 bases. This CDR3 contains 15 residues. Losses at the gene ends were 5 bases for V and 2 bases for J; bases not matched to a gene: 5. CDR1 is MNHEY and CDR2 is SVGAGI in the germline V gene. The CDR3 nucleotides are TGTGCCAGCAGTCAAAGGGGACAGGGGGCCTACGAGCAGTACTTC. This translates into CASSQRGQGAYEQYF.

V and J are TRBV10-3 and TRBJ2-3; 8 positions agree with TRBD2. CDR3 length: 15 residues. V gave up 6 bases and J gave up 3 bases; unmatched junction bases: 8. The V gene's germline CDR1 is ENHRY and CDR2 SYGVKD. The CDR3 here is CAISSTAGETDTQYF. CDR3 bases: TGTGCCATCAGCTCCACAGCGGGGGAAACAGATACGCAGTATTTT.

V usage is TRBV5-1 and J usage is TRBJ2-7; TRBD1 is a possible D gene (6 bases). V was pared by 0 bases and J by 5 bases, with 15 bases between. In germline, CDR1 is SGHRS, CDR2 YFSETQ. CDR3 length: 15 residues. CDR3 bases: TGCGCCAGCAGCTTGGGGCAGGGGACGTGGGACGAGCAGTACTTC. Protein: CASSLGQGTWDEQYF.

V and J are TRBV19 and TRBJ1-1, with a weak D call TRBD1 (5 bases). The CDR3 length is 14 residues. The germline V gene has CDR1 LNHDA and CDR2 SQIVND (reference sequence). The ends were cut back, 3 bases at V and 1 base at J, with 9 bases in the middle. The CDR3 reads CASSMRDGNTEAFF. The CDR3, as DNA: TGTGCCAGTAGTATGAGGGACGGGAACACTGAAGCTTTCTTT. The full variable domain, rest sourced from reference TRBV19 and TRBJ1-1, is DGGITQSPKYLFRKEGQNVTLSCEQNLNHDAMYWYRQDPGQGLRLIYYSQIVNDFQKGDIAEGYSVSREKKESFPLTVTSAQKNPTAFYLCASSMRDGNTEAFFGQGTRLTVV.

Written as DNA, the CDR3 is TGTGCCAGTAGTATGAGGGGGATCAATCAGCCCCAGCATTTT. Translated, it gives CASSMRGINQPQHF. The chain links TRBV19 to TRBJ1-5; tentative D call: TRBD1 (6 bases). This CDR3 has 14 residues. CDR1 LNHDA and CDR2 SQIVND come from the germline V gene (reference sequence). Trimming stripped 3 bases from V and 3 bases from J, with 9 bases between. Together with reference TRBV19 and TRBJ1-5, the CDR3 gives the full variable domain: DGGITQSPKYLFRKEGQNVTLSCEQNLNHDAMYWYRQDPGQGLRLIYYSQIVNDFQKGDIAEGYSVSREKKESFPLTVTSAQKNPTAFYLCASSMRGINQPQHFGDGTRLSIL.

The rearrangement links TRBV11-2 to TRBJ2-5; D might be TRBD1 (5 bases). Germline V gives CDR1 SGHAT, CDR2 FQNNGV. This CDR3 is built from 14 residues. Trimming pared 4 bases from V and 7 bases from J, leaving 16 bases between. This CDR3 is CASSSGFRGWTQYF. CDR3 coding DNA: TGTGCCAGCAGCTCAGGGTTTAGAGGTTGGACCCAGTACTTC.

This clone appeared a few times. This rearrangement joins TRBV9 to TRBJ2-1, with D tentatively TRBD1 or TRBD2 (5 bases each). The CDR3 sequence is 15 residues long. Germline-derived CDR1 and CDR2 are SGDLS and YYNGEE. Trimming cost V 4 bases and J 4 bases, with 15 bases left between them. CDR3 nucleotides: TGTGCCAGCAGCCAACGGGACCGAGTATACAATGAGCAGTTCTTC. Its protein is CASSQRDRVYNEQFF.

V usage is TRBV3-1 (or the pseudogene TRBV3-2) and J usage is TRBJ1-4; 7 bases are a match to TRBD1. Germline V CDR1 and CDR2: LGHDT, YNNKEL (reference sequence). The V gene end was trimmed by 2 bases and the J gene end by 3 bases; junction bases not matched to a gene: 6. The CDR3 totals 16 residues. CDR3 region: CASSQQVGQANEKLFF. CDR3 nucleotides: TGTGCCAGCAGCCAACAAGTTGGACAGGCTAATGAAAAACTGTTTTTT.

The CDR3 bases are TGTGCCAGCTCACCACCGGGTCGGCGGAACACCGGGGAGCTGTTTTTT. It translates to CASSPPGRRNTGELFF. This chain links TRBV18 with TRBJ2-2; no clear D. In germline, CDR1 is KGHSH, CDR2 LQKENI. The CDR3 has 16 amino acids. The V end lost 0 bases, the J end lost 1 base, and 9 bases lay between the germline ends.

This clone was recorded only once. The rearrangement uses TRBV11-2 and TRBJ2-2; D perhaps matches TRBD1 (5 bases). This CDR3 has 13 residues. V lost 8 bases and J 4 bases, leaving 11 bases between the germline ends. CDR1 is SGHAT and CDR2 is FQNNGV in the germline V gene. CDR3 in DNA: TGTGCCAGCGGCAGGACATCCACCGGGGAGCTGTTTTTT. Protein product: CASGRTSTGELFF. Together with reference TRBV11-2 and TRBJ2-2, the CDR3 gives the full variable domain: EAGVAQSPRYKIIEKRQSVAFWCNPISGHATLYWYQQILGQGPKLLIQFQNNGVVDDSQLPKDRFSAERLKGVDSTLKIQPAKLEDSAVYLCASGRTSTGELFFGEGSRLTVL.